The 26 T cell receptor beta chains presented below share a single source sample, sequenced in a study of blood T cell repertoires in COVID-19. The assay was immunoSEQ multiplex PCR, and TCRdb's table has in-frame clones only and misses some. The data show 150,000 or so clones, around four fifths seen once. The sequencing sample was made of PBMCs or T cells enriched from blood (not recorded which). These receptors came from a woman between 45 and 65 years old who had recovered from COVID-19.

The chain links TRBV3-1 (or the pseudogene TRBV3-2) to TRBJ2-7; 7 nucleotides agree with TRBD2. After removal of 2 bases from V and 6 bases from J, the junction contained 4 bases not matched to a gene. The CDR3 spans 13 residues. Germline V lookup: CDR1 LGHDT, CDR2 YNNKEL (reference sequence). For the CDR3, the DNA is TGTGCCAGCAGCCAACGGGGGGTCGGCGAGCAGTACTTC. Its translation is CASSQRGVGEQYF.

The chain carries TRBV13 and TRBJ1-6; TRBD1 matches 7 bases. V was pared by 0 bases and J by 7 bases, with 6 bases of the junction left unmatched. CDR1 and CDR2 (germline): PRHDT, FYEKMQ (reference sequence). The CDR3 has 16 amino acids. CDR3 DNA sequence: TGTGCCAGCAGCTTAGGACAGGGGAAGACCAATTCACCCCTCCACTTT. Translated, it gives CASSLGQGKTNSPLHF. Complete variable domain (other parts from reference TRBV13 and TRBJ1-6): AAGVIQSPRHLIKEKRETATLKCYPIPRHDTVYWYQQGPGQDPQFLISFYEKMQSDKGSIPDRFSAQQFSDYHSELNMSSLELGDSALYFCASSLGQGKTNSPLHFGNGTRLTVT.

Written as DNA, the CDR3 is TGTGCCAGCAGTGAGAGGGGGGGCGTAGGCACTGAAGCTTTCTTT. Its translation is CASSERGGVGTEAFF. This chain connects TRBV2 to TRBJ1-1; TRBD1 might be the D (6 bases). CDR3 length: 15 amino acids. Between the trimmed V and J ends, which lost 3 bases and 4 bases, there was a span of 15 bases. Per germline, CDR1 SNHLY and CDR2 FYNNEI.

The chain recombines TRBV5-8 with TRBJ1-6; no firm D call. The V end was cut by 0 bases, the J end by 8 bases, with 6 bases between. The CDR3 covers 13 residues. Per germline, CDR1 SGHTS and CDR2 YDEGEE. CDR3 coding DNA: TGTGCCAGCAGCTTGGAGAGATATTCACCCCTCCACTTT. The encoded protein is CASSLERYSPLHF.

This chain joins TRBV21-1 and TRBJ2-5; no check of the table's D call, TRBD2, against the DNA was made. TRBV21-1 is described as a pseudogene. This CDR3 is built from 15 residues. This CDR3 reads CASSNPLAVQETQYF. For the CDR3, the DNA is TGTGCCAGCAGCAACCCCCTAGCGGTCCAAGAGACCCAGTACTTC.

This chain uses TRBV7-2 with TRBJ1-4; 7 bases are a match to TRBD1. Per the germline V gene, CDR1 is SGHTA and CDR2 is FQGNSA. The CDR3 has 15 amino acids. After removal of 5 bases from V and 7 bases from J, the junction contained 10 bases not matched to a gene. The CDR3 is CASSIYRGPGEKLFF. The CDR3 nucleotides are TGTGCCAGCAGCATCTACAGGGGACCGGGTGAAAAACTGTTTTTT.

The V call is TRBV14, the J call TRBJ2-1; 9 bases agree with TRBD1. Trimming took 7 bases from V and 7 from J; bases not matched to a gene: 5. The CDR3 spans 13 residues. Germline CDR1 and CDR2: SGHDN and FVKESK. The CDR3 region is CASTSGTGNEQFF. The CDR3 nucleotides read TGTGCCAGCACCTCCGGGACAGGGAATGAGCAGTTCTTC.

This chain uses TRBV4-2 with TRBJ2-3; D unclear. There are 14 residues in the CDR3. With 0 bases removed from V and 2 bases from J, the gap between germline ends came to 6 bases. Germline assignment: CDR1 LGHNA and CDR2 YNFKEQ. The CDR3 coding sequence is TGTGCCAGCAGCCAAGAGGCCTCCACAGATACGCAGTATTTT. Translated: CASSQEASTDTQYF.

The CDR3 nucleotides read TGTGCCAGCAGTTACTCGGGCGCGGGAGGGCCCTACGAGCAGTACTTC. Protein product: CASSYSGAGGPYEQYF. V and J are TRBV6-5 and TRBJ2-7, with 9 bases fitting TRBD2. V lost 0 bases, J lost 2 bases, and 5 bases stayed unmatched. The CDR3 runs to 16 residues. Germline CDR1 is MNHEY and CDR2 is SVGAGI.

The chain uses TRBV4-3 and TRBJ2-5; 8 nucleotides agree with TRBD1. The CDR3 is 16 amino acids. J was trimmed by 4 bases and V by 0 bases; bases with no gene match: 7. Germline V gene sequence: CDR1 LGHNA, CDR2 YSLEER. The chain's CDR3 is CASSQEPGGMVETQYF. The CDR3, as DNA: TGCGCCAGCAGCCAAGAGCCAGGGGGCATGGTAGAGACCCAGTACTTC.

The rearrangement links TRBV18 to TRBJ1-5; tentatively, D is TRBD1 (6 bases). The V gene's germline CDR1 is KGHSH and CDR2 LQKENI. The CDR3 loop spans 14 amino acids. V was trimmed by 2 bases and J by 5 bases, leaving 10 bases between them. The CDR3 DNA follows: TGTGCCAGCTCACCATCCCCAGGGGATCAGCCCCAGCATTTT. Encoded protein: CASSPSPGDQPQHF.

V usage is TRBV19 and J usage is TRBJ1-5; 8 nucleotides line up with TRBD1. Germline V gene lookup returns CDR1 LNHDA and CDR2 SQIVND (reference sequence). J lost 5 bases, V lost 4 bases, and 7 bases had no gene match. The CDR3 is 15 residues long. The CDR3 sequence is CASSTNGQGHQPQHF. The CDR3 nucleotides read TGTGCCAGTAGTACGAACGGACAGGGCCATCAGCCCCAGCATTTT.

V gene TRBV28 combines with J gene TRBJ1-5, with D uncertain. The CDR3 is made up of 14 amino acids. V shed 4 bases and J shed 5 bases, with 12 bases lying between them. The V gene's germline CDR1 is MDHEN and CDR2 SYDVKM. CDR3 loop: CASSWRAPYQPQHF. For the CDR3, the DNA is TGTGCCAGCAGTTGGCGGGCCCCCTATCAGCCCCAGCATTTT.

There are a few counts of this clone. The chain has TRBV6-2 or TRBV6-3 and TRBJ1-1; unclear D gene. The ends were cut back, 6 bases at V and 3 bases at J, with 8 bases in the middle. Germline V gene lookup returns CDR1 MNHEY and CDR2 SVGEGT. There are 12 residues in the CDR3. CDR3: CASSRGYTEAFF. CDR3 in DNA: TGTGCCAGCAGCCGCGGATACACTGAAGCTTTCTTT.

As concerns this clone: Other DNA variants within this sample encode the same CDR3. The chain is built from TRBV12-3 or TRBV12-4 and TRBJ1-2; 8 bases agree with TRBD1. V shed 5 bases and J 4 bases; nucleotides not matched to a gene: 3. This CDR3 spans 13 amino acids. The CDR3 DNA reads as TGTGCCAGCAGTCCGGGGACAGGCTATGGCTACACCTTC. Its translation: CASSPGTGYGYTF.

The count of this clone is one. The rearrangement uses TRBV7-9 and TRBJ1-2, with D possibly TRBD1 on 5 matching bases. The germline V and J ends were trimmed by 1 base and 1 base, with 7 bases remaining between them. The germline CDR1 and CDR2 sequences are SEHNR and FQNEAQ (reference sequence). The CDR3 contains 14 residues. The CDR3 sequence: CASSLGQNNYGYTF. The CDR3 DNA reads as TGTGCCAGCAGCTTAGGACAGAATAACTATGGCTACACCTTC.

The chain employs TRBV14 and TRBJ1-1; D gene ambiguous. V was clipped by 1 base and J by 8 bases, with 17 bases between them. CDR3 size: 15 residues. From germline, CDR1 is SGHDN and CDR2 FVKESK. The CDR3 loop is CASSQASTDSKEAFF. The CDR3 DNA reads TGTGCCAGCAGCCAAGCCTCCACAGATTCGAAGGAAGCTTTCTTT.

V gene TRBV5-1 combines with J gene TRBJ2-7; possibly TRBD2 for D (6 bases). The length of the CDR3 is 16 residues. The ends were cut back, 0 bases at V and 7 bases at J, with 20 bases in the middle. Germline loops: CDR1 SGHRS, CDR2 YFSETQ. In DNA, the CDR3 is TGCGCCAGCAGCTTGGGAGGGGTCGGAGGGAAAGGGGAGCAGTACTTC. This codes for CASSLGGVGGKGEQYF. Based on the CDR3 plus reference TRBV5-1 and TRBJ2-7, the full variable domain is KAGVTQTPRYLIKTRGQQVTLSCSPISGHRSVSWYQQTPGQGLQFLFEYFSETQRNKGNFPGRFSGRQFSNSRSEMNVSTLELGDSALYLCASSLGGVGGKGEQYFGPGTRLTVT.

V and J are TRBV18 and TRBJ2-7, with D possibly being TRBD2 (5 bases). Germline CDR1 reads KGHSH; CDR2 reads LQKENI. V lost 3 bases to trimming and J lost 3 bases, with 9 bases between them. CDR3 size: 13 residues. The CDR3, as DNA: TGTGCCAGCTCACCGGGAGCCCGCTACGAGCAGTACTTC. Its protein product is CASSPGARYEQYF.

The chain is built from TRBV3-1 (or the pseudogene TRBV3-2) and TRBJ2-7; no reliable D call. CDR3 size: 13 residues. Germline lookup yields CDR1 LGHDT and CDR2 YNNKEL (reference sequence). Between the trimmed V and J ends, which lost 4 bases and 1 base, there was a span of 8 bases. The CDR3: CASSPRVSYEQYF. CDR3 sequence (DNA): TGTGCCAGCAGCCCACGAGTTTCCTACGAGCAGTACTTC.

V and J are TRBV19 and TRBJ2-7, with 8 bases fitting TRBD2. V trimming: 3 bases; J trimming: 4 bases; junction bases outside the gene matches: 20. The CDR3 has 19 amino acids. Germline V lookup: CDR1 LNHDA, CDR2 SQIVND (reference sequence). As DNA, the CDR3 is TGTGCCAGTAGTATGAATGGGCGGGGGGTAAGGGACAAGAAATACGAGCAGTACTTC. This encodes CASSMNGRGVRDKKYEQYF. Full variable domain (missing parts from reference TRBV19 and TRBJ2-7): DGGITQSPKYLFRKEGQNVTLSCEQNLNHDAMYWYRQDPGQGLRLIYYSQIVNDFQKGDIAEGYSVSREKKESFPLTVTSAQKNPTAFYLCASSMNGRGVRDKKYEQYFGPGTRLTVT.

DNA for the CDR3: TGTGCCAGTAAACCTGGAGGACAGGGTTTTCGGGAAAAACTGTTTTTT. Protein product: CASKPGGQGFREKLFF. The chain is built from TRBV19 and TRBJ1-4; TRBD1 matches 8 bases. There are 16 residues in the CDR3. CDR1 LNHDA and CDR2 SQIVND come from the germline V gene (reference sequence). V was pared by 7 bases and J by 8 bases, with 15 bases of the junction left unmatched.

Here the CDR3 reads CASSTLQSWTGRFTF. In DNA, the CDR3 is TGTGCCAGCAGTACCTTGCAGAGTTGGACAGGCAGGTTTACCTTC. This sequence joins TRBV28 and TRBJ1-2; TRBD1 agrees at 7 bases. Germline V gene sequence: CDR1 MDHEN, CDR2 SYDVKM. This CDR3 is built from 15 residues. After removal of 5 bases from V and 14 bases from J, the junction contained 20 bases not matched to a gene.

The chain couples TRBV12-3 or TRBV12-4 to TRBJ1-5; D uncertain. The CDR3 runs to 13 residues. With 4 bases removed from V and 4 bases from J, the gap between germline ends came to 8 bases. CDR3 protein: CASSYGVNQPQHF. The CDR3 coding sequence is TGTGCCAGCAGTTACGGGGTGAATCAGCCCCAGCATTTT.

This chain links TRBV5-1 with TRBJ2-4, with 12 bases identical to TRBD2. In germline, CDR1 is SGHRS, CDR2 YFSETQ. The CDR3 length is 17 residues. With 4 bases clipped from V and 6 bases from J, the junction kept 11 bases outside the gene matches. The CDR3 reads CASSDQGLAGIGNIQYF. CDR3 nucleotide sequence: TGCGCCAGCAGCGATCAAGGACTAGCGGGGATAGGAAACATTCAGTACTTC. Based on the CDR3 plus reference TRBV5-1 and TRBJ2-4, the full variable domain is KAGVTQTPRYLIKTRGQQVTLSCSPISGHRSVSWYQQTPGQGLQFLFEYFSETQRNKGNFPGRFSGRQFSNSRSEMNVSTLELGDSALYLCASSDQGLAGIGNIQYFGAGTRLSVL.

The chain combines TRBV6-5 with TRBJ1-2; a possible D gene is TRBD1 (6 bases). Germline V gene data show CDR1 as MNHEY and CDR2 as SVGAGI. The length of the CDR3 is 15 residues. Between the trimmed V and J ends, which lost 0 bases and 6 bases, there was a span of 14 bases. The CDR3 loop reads CASSYSVTGSNGYTF. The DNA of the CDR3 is TGTGCCAGCAGTTACTCGGTCACAGGGAGTAATGGCTACACCTTC.